This T cell receptor (beta chain) was obtained from a study of blood T cell repertoires in COVID-19. Study overall: Sites across the United States, Italy and Spain contributed samples from acute and convalescent COVID-19.

CDR1 LGHNA and CDR2 YNFKEQ come from the germline V gene. Unmatched junction bases numbered 10, after V lost 4 bases and J lost 4 bases. The CDR3 is 16 residues long. Only one count was recorded for this clone. The method was immunoSEQ multiplex PCR; TCRdb's version includes in-frame clones alone and lacks a portion of them. The table lists 150,000 or so clones, around 78% of them singletons. The chain has TRBV4-2 and TRBJ2-1; 7 bases match TRBD2. The source is a man older than 75 with acute or convalescent COVID-19. The sample was peripheral blood. The CDR3 sequence is CASSPDSSGFYNEQFF. The CDR3 coding sequence is TGTGCCAGCAGCCCAGACTCTAGCGGCTTTTACAATGAGCAGTTCTTC.